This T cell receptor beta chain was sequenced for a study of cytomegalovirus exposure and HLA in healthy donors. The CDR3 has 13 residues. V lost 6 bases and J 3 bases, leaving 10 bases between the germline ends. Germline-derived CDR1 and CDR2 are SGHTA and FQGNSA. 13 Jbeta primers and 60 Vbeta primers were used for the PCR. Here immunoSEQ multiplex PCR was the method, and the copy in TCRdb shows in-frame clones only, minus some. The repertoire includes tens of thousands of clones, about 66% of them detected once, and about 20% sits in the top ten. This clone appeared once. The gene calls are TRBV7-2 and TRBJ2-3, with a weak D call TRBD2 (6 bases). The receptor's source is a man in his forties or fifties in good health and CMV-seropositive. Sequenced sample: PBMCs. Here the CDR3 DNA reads TGTGCCAGCAGGCTCGGGGGAACAGATACGCAGTATTTT. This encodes CASRLGGTDTQYF.